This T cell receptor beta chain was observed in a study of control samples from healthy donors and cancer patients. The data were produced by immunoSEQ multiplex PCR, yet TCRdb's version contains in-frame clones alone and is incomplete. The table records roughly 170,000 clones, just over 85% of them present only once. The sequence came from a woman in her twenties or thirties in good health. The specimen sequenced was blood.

Here the CDR3 reads CASSLNFGSNSPLHF. The CDR3 nucleotides are TGCGCCAGCAGCTTGAACTTTGGCAGTAATTCACCCCTCCACTTT. V gene TRBV5-1 combines with J gene TRBJ1-6; D not resolved. Germline-derived CDR1 and CDR2 are SGHRS and YFSETQ. V gave up 1 base and J gave up 6 bases, with 11 bases separating them. There are 15 residues in the CDR3.